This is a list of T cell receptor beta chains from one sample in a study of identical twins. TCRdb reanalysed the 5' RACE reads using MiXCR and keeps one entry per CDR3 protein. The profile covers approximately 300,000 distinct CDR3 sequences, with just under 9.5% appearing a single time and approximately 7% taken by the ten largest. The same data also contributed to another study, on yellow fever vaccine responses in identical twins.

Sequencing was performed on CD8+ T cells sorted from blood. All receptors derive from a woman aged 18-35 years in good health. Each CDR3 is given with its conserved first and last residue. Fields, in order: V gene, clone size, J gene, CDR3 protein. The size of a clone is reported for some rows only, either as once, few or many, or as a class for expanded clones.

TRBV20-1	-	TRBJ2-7	CSARVRYSYEQYF
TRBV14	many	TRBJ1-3	CASSPTASGNTIYF
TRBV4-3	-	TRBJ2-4	CASSQDSGTGNIQYF
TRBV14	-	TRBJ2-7	CASSNRTGGLFEQYF
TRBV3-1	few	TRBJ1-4	CASQDRSENEKLFF
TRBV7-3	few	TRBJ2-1	CASSLSRDYNEQFF
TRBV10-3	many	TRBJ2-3	CASRGLGPDTQYF
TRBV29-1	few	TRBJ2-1	CSVVGVAPEQFF
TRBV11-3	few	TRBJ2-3	CASSQTGGSTDTQYF
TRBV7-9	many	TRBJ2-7	CASSLGSGEQYF
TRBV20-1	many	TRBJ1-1	CSARELAAEAFF
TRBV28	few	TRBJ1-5	CASSLWQGSNQPQHF
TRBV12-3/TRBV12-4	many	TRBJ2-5	CASSLVEDPETQYF
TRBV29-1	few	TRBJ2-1	CSVEGGGLVPYNEQFF
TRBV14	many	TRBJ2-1	CASSQEIGHREQFF
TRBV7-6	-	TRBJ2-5	CASSLESGLLETQYF
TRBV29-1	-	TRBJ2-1	CSVRREDPYNEQFF
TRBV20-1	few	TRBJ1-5	CSAIDRGSTQPQHF
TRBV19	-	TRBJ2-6	CASSPPISGANVLTF
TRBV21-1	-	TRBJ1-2	CASSNATGFLSGYTF
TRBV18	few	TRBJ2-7	CASSPTEYNRRDEQYF
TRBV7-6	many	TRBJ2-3	CASSLVPDPSTDTQYF
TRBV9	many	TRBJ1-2	CASSVYDTRGRDGYTF
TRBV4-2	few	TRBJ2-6	CASSPRGGDGANVLTF
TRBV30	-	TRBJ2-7	CAWRTVSYEQYF
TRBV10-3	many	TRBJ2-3	CAIRAVDTDTQYF
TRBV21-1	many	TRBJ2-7	CASSKGQGSYEQYF
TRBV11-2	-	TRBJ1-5	CASSLALGGNQPQHF
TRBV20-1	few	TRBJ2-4	CSANPREFAKNIQYF
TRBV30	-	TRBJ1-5	CAWNTGEVNQPQHF
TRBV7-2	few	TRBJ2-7	CASSLGGGGSYEQYF
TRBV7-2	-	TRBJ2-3	CASSHLAASTDTQYF
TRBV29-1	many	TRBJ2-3	CSVPPSTDTQYF
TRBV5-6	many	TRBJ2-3	CASSILAGFTDTQYF
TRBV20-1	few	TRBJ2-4	CSARSPSHGNIQYF
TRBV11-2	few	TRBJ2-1	CASSFWLYNEQFF
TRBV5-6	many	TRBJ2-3	CASSLLVTDTQYF